Included here is one T cell receptor (beta chain) sequence, with context. Its antigen is still unknown. Stated time point: newly diagnosed GD, antithyroid drugs for less than 3 months. Extracted RNA from PBMCs served as the source of the TCR library. This entry belongs to a study of regulatory T cells in long-lasting Graves disease. The wider study: Graves' patients who were just diagnosed had used antithyroid drugs for under 3 months. Study findings and constraints: Rather than thyroid tissue, only peripheral blood underwent study.

TCR beta libraries were built with iRepertoire HTBI primers and Arm-PCR of CDR3 regions. Authors' analysis steps: Identified segments across samples numbered 60 or so TRBV and about 13 TRBJ. TCRdb passed the multiplex PCR reads through MiXCR, listing each CDR3 protein once. Clone size and V and J calls follow TCRdb, not the original study. The sample shows hundreds of thousands of distinct CDR3 sequences, approximately 15% of them seen only once. These data were also reused for a study on T cells in Graves' hyperthyroidism and ophthalmopathy.

This sequence was found in a woman aged 25 to 39 with Graves disease. This specimen was peripheral blood mononuclear cells (PBMCs), taken at new diagnosis, from a patient treated with antithyroid drugs.

The CDR3 coding sequence is TGTGCCATTGGGACAGGGATCTACGAGCAGTACTTC. This sequence encodes CAIGTGIYEQYF. The chain joins TRBV28 to TRBJ2-7, with 9 bases that match TRBD1. With V trimmed by 10 bases and J by 3 bases, 4 bases remained unmatched. Germline CDR1 MDHEN, CDR2 SYDVKM. The CDR3 totals 12 residues.